This T cell receptor beta chain appears in the sequencing data of a study of T cells and Merkel cell carcinoma outcomes. Findings and caveats of the study: Reportedly, T-cell repertoire with density predicts Merkel cell carcinoma outcomes.

Using immunoSEQ multiplex PCR, the repertoire was profiled, and TCRdb retains in-frame clones only, with some absent. The top ten hold roughly 10% of the sample, which has about 15,000 clones, roughly 79% seen once. Note on this clone: Its antigen is undetermined.

In germline, CDR1 is MDHEN, CDR2 SYDVKM. The J segment lost 0 bases and the V segment lost 4 bases, leaving 4 bases of the junction unmatched. CDR3 length: 15 residues. The chain combines TRBV28 with TRBJ2-5; 8 nucleotides match TRBD1. Sequenced: tumor tissue from Merkel cell carcinoma. This TCR came from a human donor with Merkel cell carcinoma. The CDR3 loop reads CASSSPTGDQETQYF. The CDR3 DNA reads as TGTGCCAGCAGTTCTCCGACAGGGGACCAAGAGACCCAGTACTTC.